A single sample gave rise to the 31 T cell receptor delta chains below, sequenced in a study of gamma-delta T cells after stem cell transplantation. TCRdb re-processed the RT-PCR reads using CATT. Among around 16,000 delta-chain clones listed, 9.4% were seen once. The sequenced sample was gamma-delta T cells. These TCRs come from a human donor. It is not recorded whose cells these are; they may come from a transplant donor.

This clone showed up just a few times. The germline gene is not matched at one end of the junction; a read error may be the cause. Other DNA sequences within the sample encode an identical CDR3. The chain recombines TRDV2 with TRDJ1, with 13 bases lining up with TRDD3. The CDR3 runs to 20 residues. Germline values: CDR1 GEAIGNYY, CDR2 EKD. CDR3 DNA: TGTGCCTGTGACCCGTTACTGGGGGATACGCCCTTCGATGACACCGATAAACTCATCTTC. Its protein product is CACDPLLGDTPFDDTDKLIF.

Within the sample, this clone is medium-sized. Here the CDR3 DNA reads TGTGCCTGTGACACCGTATCCCAACTGGGGGATACGCCCGATAAACTCATCTTT. Its translation is CACDTVSQLGDTPDKLIF. The chain uses TRDV2 and TRDJ1; 13 nucleotides agree with TRDD3. V lost 0 bases to trimming and J lost 3 bases; unmatched junction nucleotides: 9. Germline V lookup: CDR1 GEAIGNYY, CDR2 EKD. The CDR3 consists of 18 residues.

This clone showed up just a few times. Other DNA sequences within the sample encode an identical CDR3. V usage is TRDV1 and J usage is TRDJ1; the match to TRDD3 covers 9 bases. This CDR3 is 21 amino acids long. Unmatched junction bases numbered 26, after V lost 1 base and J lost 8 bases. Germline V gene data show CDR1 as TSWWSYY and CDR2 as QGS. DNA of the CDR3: TGTGCTCTTGGGGAACGGTACTTAAGAGGGGATACGTCGCTTTACCGGGGGAAACTCATCTTT. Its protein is CALGERYLRGDTSLYRGKLIF.

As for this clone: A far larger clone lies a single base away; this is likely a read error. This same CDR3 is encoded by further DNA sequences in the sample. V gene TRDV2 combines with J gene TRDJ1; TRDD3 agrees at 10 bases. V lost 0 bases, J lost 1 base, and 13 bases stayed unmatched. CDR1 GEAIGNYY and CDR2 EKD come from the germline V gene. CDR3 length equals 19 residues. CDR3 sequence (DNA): TGTGCCTGTGACACCCTTGGGACCGGGGGATACGATACCACCGATAAACTCATCTTT. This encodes CACDTLGTGGYDTTDKLIF.

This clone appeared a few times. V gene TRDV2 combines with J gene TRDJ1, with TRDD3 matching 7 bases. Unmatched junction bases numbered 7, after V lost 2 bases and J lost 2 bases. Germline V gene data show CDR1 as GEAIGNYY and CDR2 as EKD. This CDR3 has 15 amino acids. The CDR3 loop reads CACDKSTGVTDKLIF. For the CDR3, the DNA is TGTGCCTGTGACAAAAGCACTGGGGTGACCGATAAACTCATCTTT.

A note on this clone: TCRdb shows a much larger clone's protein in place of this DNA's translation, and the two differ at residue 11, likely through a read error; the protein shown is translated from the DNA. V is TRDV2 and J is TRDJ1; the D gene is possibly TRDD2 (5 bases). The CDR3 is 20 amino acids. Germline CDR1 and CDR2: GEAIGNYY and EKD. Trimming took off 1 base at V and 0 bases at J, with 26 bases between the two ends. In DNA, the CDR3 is TGTGCCTGTGACACTCTACCTTCTAGGGCTAGGGGCTCGTACACCGATAAACTCATCTTT. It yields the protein CACDTLPSRARGSYTDKLIF.

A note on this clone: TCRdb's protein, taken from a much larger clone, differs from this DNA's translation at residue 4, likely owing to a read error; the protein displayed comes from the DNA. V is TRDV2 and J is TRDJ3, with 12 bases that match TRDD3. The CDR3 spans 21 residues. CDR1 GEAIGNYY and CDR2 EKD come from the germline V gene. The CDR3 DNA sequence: TGTGCCTGTGGCACCGTCCGTCTGGGGGATACGACGAACTGGGACACCCGACAGATGTTTTTC. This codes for CACGTVRLGDTTNWDTRQMFF.

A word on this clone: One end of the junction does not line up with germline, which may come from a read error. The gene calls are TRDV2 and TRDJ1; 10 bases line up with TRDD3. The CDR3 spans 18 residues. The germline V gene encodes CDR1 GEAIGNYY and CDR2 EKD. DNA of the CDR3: TGTGCCTATGACACCAAAAAATCAACGGGGGATACGACCGATAAACTCATCTTT. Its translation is CAYDTKKSTGDTTDKLIF.

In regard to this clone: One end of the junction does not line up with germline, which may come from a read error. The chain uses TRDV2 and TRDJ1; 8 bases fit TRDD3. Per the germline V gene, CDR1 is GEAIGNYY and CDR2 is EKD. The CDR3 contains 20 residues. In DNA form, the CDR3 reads TGTGCCTGTGACCCCCTGATGGCGGACTGGGGGGTCCGCATTTTCGATACACTCATCTTT. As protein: CACDPLMADWGVRIFDTLIF.

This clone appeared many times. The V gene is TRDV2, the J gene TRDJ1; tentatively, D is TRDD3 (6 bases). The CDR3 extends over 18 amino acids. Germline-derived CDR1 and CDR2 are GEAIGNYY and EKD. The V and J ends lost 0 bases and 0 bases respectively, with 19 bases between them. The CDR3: CACDTRGRGTTHTDKLIF. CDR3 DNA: TGTGCCTGTGACACCAGAGGGCGGGGGACTACCCACACCGATAAACTCATCTTT.

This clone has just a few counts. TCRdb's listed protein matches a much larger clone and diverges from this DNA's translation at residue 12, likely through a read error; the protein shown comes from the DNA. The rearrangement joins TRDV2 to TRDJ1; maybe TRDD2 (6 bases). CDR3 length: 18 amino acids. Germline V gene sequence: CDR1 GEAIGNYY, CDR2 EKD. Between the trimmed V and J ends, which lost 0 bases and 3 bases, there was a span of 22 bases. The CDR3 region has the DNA TGTGCCTGTGACACCATACAGCCTTCCCCCCGGTTCGCCGATAAACTCATCTTT. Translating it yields CACDTIQPSPRFADKLIF.

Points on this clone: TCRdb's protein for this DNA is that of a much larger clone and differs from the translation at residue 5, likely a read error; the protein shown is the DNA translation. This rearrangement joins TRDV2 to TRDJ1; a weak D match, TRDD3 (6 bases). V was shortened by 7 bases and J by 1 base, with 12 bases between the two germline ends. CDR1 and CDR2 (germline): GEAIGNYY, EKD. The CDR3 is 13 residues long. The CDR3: CACLEIRTDKLIF. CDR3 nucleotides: TGTGCCTGCTTGGAGATACGCACCGATAAACTCATCTTT.

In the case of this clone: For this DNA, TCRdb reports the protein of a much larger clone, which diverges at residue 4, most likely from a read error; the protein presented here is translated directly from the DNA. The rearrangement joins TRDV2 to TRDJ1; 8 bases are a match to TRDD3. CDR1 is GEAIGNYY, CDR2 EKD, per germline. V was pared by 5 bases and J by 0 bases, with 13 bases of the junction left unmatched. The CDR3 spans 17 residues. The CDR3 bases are TGTGCCTGTGGCGCAGTACTGGGGGCTCCGTACACCGATAAACTCATCTTT. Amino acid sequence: CACGAVLGAPYTDKLIF.

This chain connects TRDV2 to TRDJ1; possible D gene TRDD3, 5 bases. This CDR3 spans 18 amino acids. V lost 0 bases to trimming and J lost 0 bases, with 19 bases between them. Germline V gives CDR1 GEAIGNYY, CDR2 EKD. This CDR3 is CACDTVSRGLSYTDKLIF. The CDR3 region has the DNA TGTGCCTGTGACACCGTTTCCAGGGGACTGTCTTACACCGATAAACTCATCTTT.

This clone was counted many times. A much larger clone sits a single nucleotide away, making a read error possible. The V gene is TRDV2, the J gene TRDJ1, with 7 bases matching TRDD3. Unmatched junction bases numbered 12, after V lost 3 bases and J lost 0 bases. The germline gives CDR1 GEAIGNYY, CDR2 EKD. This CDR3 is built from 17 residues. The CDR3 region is CACDARTEGYHTDKLIF. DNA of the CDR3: TGTGCCTGTGACGCCCGTACAGAGGGATACCACACCGATAAACTCATCTTT.

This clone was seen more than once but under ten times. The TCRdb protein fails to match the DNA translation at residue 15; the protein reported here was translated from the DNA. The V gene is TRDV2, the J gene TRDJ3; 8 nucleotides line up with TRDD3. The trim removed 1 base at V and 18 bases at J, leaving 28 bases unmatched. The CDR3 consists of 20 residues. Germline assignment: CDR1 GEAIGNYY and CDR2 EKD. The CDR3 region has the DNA TGTGCCTGTGACACTCCCGATGGGGGATCCTCCTCCTGTGACATCCGCCCGATGTTTTTC. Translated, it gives CACDTPDGGSSSCDIRPMFF.

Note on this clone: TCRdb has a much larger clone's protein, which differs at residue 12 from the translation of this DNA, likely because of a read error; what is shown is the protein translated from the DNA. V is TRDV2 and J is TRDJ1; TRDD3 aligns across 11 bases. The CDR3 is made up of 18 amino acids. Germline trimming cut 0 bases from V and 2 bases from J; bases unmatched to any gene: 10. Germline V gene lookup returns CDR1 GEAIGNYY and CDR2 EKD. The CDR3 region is CACDTLKLLGDKTDKLIF. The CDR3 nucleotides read TGTGCCTGTGACACCCTAAAATTACTGGGGGATAAGACCGATAAACTCATCTTT.

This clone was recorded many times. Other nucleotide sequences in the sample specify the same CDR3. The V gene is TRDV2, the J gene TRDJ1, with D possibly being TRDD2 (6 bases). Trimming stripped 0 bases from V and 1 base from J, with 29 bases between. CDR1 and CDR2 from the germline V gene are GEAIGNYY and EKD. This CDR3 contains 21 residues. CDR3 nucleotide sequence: TGTGCCTGTGACACCGTTGAGTCCCACCTGCTTCCTGGTGTACTCACCGATAAACTCATCTTT. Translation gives CACDTVESHLLPGVLTDKLIF.

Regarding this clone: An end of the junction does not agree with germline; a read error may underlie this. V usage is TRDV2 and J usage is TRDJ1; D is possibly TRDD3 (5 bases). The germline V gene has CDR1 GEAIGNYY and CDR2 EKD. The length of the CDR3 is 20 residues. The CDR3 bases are TGTGCCTGTGACACCGTTTACATCCCCGTGGTGTATACAACTGGCGATACACTCATCTTT. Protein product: CACDTVYIPVVYTTGDTLIF.

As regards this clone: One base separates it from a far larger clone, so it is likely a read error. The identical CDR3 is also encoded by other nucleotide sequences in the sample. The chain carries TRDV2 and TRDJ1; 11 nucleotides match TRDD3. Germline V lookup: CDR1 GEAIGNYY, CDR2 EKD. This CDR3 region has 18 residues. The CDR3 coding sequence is TGTGCCTGTGTCCCTCTACTGGGGGATAAGGAGGACACCGATAAACTCATCTTC. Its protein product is CACVPLLGDKEDTDKLIF.

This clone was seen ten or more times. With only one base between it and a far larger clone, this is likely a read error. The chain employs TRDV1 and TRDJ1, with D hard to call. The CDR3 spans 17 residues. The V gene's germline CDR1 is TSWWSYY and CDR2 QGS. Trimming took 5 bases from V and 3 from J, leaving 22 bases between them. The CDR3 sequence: CALGQRITFRASDKLIF. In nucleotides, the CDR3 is TGTGCTCTTGGGCAACGAATCACATTTCGGGCTTCCGATAAACTCATCTTT.

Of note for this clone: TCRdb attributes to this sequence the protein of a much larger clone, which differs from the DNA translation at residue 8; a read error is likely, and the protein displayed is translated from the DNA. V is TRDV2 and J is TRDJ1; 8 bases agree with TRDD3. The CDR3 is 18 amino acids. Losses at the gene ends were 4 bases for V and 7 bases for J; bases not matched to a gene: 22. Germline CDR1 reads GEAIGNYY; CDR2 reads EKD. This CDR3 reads CACDSASSTGGIVPKLIF. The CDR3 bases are TGTGCCTGTGATTCGGCCTCCTCGACTGGGGGGATAGTCCCTAAACTCATCTTT.

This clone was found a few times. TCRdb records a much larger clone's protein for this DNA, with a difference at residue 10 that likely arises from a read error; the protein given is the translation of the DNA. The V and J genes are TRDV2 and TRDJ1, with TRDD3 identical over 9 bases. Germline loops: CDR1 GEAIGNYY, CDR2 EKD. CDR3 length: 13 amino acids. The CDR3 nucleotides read TGTGCCTGCTTGGGGATACGCACCGATGAACTCATCTTT. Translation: CACLGIRTDELIF.

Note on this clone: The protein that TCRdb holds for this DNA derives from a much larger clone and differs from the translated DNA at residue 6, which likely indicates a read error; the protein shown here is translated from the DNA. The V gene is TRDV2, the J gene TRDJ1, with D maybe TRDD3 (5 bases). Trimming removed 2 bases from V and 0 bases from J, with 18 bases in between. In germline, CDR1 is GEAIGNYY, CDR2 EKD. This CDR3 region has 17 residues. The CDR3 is CACDIPGGRTDTDKLIF. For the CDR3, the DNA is TGTGCCTGTGACATTCCGGGGGGCCGAACCGACACCGATAAACTCATCTTT.

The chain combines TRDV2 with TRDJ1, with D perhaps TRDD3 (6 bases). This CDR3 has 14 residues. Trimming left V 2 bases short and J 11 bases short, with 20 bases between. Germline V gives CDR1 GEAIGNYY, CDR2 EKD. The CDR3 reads CACDIWGDGKGLIF. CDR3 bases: TGTGCCTGTGACATATGGGGGGACGGGAAGGGGCTCATCTTT.

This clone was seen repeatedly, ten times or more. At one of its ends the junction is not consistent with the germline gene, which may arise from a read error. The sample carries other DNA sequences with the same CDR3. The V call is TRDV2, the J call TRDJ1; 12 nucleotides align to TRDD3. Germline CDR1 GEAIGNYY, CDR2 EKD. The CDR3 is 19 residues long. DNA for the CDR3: TGTGCCTGTGACATCGTACTGGGGGATACCTCCTCACGGGCCGATAACCTCATCTTT. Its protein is CACDIVLGDTSSRADNLIF.

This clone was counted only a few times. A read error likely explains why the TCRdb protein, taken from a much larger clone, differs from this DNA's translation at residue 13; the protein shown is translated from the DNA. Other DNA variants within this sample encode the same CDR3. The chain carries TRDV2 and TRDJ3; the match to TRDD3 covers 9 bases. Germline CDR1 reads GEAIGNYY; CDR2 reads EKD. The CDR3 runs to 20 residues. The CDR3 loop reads CACDTIRGILDTCDTRQMFF. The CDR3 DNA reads TGTGCCTGTGACACGATCAGGGGGATACTTGATACCTGTGACACCCGACAGATGTTTTTC.

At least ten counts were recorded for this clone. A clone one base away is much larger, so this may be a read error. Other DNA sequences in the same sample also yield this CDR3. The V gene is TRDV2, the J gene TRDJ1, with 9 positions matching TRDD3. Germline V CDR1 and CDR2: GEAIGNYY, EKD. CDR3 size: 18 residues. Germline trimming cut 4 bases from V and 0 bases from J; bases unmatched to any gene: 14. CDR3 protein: CACEPLSWGIEDTDKLIF. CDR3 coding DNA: TGTGCCTGTGAACCGCTGTCTTGGGGGATAGAAGACACCGATAAACTCATCTTT.

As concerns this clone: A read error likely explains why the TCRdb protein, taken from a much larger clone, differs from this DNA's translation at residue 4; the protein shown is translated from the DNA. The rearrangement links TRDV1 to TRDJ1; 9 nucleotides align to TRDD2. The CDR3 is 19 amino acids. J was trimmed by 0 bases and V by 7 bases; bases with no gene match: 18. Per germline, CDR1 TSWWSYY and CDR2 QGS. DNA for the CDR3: TGTGCTCTTGAGGACCCTCCTTCCTACCGGGGGGCTTACACCGATAAACTCATCTTT. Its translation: CALEDPPSYRGAYTDKLIF.

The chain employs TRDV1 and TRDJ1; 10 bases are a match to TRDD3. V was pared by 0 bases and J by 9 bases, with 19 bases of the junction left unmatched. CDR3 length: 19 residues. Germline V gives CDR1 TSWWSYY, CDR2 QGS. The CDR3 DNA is TGTGCTCTTGGGGAACTGGGGGACCTGGGGGATAGCATTCCATTTCAACTCATCTTT. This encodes CALGELGDLGDSIPFQLIF.

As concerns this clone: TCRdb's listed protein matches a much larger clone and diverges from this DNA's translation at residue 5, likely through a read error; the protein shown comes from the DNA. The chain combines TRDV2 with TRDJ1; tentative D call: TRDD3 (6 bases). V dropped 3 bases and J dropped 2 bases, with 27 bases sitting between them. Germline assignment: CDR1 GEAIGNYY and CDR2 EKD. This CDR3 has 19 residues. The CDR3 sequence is CACDAITIGDVPGTDKLIF. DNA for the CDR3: TGTGCCTGTGACGCAATTACGATAGGGGATGTTCCGGGGACCGATAAACTCATCTTT.